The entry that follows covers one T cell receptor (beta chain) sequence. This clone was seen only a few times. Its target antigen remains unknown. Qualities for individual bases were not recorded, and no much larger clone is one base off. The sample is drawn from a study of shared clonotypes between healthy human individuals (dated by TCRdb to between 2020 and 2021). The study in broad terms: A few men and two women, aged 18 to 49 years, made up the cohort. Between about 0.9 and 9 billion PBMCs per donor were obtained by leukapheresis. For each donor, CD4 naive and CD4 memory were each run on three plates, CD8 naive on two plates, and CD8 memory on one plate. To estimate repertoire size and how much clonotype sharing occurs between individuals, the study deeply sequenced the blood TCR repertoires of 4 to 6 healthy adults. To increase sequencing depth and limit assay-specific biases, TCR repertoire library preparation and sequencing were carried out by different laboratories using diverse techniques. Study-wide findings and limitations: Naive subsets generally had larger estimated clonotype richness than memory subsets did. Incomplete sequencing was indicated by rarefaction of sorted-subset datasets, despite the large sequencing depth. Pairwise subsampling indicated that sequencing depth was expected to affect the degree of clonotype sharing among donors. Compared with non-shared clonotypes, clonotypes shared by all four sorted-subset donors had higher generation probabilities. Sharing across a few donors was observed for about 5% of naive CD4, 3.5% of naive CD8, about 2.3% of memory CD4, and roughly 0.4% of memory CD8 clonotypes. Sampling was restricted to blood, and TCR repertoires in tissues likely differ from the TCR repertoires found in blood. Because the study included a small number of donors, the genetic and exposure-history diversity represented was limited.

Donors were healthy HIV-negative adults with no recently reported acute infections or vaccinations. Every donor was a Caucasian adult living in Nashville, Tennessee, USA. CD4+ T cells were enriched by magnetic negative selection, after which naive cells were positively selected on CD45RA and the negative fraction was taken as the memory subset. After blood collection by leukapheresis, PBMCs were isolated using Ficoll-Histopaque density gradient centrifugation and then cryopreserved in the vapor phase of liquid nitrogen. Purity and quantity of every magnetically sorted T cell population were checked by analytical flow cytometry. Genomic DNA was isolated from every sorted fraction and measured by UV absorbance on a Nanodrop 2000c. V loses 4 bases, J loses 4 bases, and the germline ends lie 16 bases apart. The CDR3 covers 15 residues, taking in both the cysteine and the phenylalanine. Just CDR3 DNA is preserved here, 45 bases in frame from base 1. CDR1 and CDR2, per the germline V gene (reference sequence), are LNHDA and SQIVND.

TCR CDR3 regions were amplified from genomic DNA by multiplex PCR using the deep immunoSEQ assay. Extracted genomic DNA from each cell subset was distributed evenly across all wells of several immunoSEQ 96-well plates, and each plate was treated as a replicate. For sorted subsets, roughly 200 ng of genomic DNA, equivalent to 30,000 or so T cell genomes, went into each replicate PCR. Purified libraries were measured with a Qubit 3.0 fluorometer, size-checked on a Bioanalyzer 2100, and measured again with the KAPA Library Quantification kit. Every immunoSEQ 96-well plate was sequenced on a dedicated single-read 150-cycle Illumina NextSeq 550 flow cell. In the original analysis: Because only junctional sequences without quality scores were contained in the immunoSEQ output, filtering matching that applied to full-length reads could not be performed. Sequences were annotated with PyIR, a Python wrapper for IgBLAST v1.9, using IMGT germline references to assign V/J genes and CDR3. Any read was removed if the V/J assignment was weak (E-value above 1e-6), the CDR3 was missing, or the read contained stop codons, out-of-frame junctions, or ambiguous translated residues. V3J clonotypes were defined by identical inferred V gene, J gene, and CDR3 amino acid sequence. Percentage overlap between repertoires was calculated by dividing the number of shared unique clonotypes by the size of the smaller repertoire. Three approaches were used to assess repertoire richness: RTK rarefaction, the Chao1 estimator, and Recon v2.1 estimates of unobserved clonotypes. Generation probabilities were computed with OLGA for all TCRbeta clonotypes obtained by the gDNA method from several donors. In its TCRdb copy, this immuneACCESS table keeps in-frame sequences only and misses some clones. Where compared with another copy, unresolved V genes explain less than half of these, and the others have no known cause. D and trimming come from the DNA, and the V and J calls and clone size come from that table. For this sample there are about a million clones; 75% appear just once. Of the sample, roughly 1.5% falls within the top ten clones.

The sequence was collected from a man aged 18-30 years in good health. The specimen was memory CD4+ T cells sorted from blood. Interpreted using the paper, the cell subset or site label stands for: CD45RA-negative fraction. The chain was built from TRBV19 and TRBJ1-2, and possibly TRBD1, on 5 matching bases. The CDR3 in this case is CASSSTGTASYGYTF. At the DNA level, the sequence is TGTGCCAGTAGTAGCACGGGGACCGCGAGCTATGGCTACACCTTC.